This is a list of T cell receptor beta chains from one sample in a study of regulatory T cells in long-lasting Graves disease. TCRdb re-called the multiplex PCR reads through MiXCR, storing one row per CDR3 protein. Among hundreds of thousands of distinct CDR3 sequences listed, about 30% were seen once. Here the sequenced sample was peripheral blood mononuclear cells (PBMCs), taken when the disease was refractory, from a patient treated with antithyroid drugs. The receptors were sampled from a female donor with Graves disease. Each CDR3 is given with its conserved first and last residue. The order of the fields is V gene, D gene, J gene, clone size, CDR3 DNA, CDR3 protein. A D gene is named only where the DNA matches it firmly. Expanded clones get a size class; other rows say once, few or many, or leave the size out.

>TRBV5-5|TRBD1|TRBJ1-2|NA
TGTGCCAGCAGCTCTCCCTTGGGGACAGGGGGCGGCTACACCTTC
CASSSPLGTGGGYTF
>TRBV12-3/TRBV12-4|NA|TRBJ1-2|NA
TGTGCCAGCAGTTTAGAAGCCAGGGTGGGAGGCTACACCTTC
CASSLEARVGGYTF
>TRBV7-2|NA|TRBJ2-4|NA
TGTGCCAGCAGCCCCTGGCCCAAAAACATTCAGTACTTC
CASSPWPKNIQYF
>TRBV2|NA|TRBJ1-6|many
TGTGCCAGCAGGAGGACAGTTAATAATTCACCCCTCCACTTT
CASRRTVNNSPLHF
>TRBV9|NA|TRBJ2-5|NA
TGTGCCAGCAGCCTCAGGGCGGGACGGTGGTGGACCCAGTACTTC
CASSLRAGRWWTQYF
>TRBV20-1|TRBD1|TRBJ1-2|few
TGCAGTGCTGGGACAGGAGCGGGCTATGGCTACACCTTC
CSAGTGAGYGYTF
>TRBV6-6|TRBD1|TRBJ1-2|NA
TGTGCCAGCAGTTACTCGAGACAGGGGAATGGCTACACCTTC
CASSYSRQGNGYTF
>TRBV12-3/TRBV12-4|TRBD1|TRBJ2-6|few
TGTGCCAGCAGTTTAATGACAGGGGGCGCGGGGGCCAACGTCCTGACTTTC
CASSLMTGGAGANVLTF
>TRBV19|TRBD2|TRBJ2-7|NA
TGTGCCAGTAGTACACGGGAGGCATCCTACGAGCAGTACTTC
CASSTREASYEQYF
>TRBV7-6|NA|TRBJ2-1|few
TGTGCCAGCAGCTTAGAGGGTCATGAGCAGTTCTTC
CASSLEGHEQFF
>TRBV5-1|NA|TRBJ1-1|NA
TGCGCCAGCAGGTCCGGGACCAGCGTTCGGAACACTGAAGCTTTCTTT
CASRSGTSVRNTEAFF
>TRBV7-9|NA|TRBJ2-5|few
TGTGCCAGCAGCCGAACTCGAGTTGGAGAGACCCAGTACTTC
CASSRTRVGETQYF
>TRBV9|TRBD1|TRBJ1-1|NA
TGTGCCAGCAGCGCACAGGGGGCGCGCACTGAAGCTTTCTTT
CASSAQGARTEAFF
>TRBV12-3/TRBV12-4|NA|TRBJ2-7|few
TGTGCCAGCAGTTTGTCGGATTTCTACGAGCAGTACTTC
CASSLSDFYEQYF
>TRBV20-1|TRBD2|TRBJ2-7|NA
TGCAGTGCCGCTGGACTAGCGGTTTACGAGCAGTACTTC
CSAAGLAVYEQYF
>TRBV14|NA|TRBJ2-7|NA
TGTGCCAGCAGCCACAGGGACATTTACGAGCAGTACTTC
CASSHRDIYEQYF
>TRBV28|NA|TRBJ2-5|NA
TGTGCCAGCAGTTTACCCCGGGCAAGAAAAGAGACCCAGTACTTC
CASSLPRARKETQYF
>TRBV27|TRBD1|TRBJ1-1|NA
TGTGCCAGCAGTTACGGGACAGATAGCATTGAAGCTTTCTTT
CASSYGTDSIEAFF
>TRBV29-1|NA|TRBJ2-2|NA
TGCAGCGCTACACGCACCAGGACCGGGGAGCTGTTTTTT
CSATRTRTGELFF
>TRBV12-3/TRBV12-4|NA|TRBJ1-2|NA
TGTGCCAGCAGTTTAGGCGGAGGTGTAAACTATGGCTACACCTTC
CASSLGGGVNYGYTF
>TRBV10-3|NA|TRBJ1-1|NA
TGTGCCATCAGCTTCAGAGCGGGAGAAGCTTTCTTT
CAISFRAGEAFF
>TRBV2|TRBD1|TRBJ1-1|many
TGTGCCAGCAGTGGACCAGGGGGCGCGGACACTGAAGCTTTCTTT
CASSGPGGADTEAFF
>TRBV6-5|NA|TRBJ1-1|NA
TGTGCCAGCAGTTGGGCCAGAGTGAACACTGAAGCTTTCTTT
CASSWARVNTEAFF
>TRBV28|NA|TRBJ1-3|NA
TGTGCCAGCAGTTTATGGGCCTCCTCTGGAAACACCATATATTTT
CASSLWASSGNTIYF
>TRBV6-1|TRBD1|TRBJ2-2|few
TGTGCCAGCAGTCAGATGACAGGGAGCACCGGGGAGCTGTTTTTT
CASSQMTGSTGELFF
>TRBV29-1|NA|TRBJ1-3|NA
TGCAGCGTTGAAGAGCCCGACTCTGGAAACACCATATATTTT
CSVEEPDSGNTIYF
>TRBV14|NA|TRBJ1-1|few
TGTGCCAGCAGACATTCATTCAAGCTAGGGCAGCCGGGGAGGTACACTGAAGCTTTCTTT
CASRHSFKLGQPGRYTEAFF
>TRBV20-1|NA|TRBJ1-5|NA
TGCAGTGCTCTCGAGAGTGAAGAAAATCAGCCCCAGCATTTT
CSALESEENQPQHF
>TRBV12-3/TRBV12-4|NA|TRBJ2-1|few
TGTGCCAGCAGCTCCTTGAAAGGCCGGTGGAATGAGCAGTTCTTC
CASSSLKGRWNEQFF